This T cell receptor beta chain was recorded in a study of identical twins (dated by TCRdb to 2016 to 2017). For the wider study: The study deep-sequenced TCR alpha and beta repertoires from monozygotic twins, unrelated adults of various ages and cord blood to test whether fetal clonotypes persist. To rule out contamination, the twin experiments were replicated at different times with different library preparation protocols.

Inclusive of the bounding cysteine and phenylalanine, the CDR3 is 14 residues long. CDR3 DNA is the only sequence kept; it has 42 bases, read in frame from the first base. The junction carries 13 bases between V and J, which are trimmed by 2 bases and 6 bases respectively. CDR1 and CDR2, looked up from the germline V gene, are KGHSH and LQKENI. Library generation was performed with 5' RACE. Instrument used: Illumina HiSeq 2000. Template switching added a universal primer binding site, and the final cDNA carried a unique molecular identifier that allowed TCR cDNA molecules to be counted accurately. First-strand cDNA for TCR alpha and beta chains was synthesized from specific primers in the conserved constant-segment region. To control for contamination, every cDNA library was double barcoded, receiving both a SMART-Mk sample barcode and Illumina barcodes. TruSeq adapter sequences, together with Illumina sample barcodes, were added in two successive PCR steps. Sequencing of the TCR alpha and beta cDNA libraries was done on the Illumina HiSeq platform using custom primers. On the authors' methods: Unique molecular identifiers were extracted from raw reads with MiGEC, and CDR3 positions were determined with MiXCR. Recombination models were inferred per individual with the repgenHMM and IGoR tools using an EM algorithm. The analysis of shared clonotypes was done with the tcR package in R, with sharing normalized by the product of cloneset sizes. Out-of-frame nonproductive sequences were analyzed to study raw recombination free of thymic and clonal selection effects. TCRdb trimmed public reads at Q25 via fastp, called clones via MiXCR and kept in-frame beta chains. Each entry is one CDR3 protein sequence, shown with its most common DNA and genes. TCRdb, not the authors, supplied the V and J calls. Present in this sample are some 790,000 distinct CDR3 sequences, 18% of which were seen just once. Approximately 14% of the sample is taken by the ten largest.

Every donor in the study was a healthy Caucasian. The twin cohort consisted of three pairs of female monozygotic twins, all aged 18 to 29 years. Peripheral blood mononuclear cells were used as the source from which RNA for TCR libraries was isolated. This clonotype turned up a few times. What this receptor recognizes is not known. Base qualities are not provided; no much larger clone lies one nucleotide away. Study-wide conclusions, independent of this receptor: Out-of-frame TCR alpha sharing in monozygotic twins was systematically underestimated by recombination models, whereas sharing between unrelated individuals was in agreement with the recombination models. Fewer insertions were carried by abundant cord blood beta clonotypes; a weaker similar trend was observed in young adult naive repertoires, while no such trend was observed in memory repertoires. Because the same donors could not be followed over many years, conclusions were based on cross-sectional statistical analysis. In beta out-of-frame sequences, excess twin sharing was weaker, because having fewer shared sequences lowered the signal-to-noise ratio. Invariant T cells such as MAIT and iNKT could partly confound zero-insertion analyses, though diverse VJ usage argued against this for most clonotypes. Compared with coincidental sharing between unrelated individuals, an excess of low generation-probability sequences was observed among out-of-frame TCR alpha sequences shared between twins.

This sample also appeared in a second study, on T cells expressing NK-cell markers. The second paper further reports: In sorted CD3+CD56+NKG2C+, CD3+CD56+NKG2C- and CD3+CD56-NKG2C+ T-cell subsets from 7 to 9 donors, TCR beta-chain repertoires were profiled. Among the eight sequenced donors, seven were HCMV-seropositive and one was HCMV-seronegative. In several experiments an anti-gammadeltaTCR antibody was added to restrict sorting to alphabetaTCR-expressing T cells. In more than five donors, the dominant CD3+CD56+NKG2C+ clonotypes were found to rank among the top 10 CD8+ clonotypes and to make up roughly 1.0-8% of CD8+ T cells. Those dominant clonotypes were again the most abundant among CD3+CD56-NKG2C+ cells in a few donors, at roughly 25-65%. It remained unclear whether the expanded NKG2C-expressing T cell clones were specific for HCMV antigens. The eight sequenced donors were randomly selected healthy volunteers, three men and five women. A commercial ELISA kit detecting HCMV-specific IgG in serum was used to determine HCMV serostatus. For over five donors, unsorted PBMC were also used to sequence bulk peripheral blood T-cell repertoires. MIGEC was used to demultiplex reads and group the reads by UMI, and MiTCR was used to assemble and quantify clonotypes. To exclude erroneous sequences, only TCR cDNA sequences supported by at least two reads were retained. The tcR package was used for downstream repertoire analysis, and clonotypes were matched between fractions using CDR3 nucleotide sequence together with V segment. VDJmatch was used to annotate antigen specificity against VDJdb, with one amino acid substitution allowed in CDR3.

This chain is built from TRBV18 and TRBJ1-1; no D segment can be confidently identified. The origin of this receptor is a woman aged 18 to 35 in good health. Sequences were obtained from PBMCs. The CDR3 corresponds to CASSPLRERAEAFF. The nucleotide sequence is given as TGTGCCAGCTCACCATTGAGGGAACGGGCTGAAGCTTTCTTT. When the CDR3 is completed using the reference TRBV18 and TRBJ1-1 genes on either side, the full variable domain is NAGVMQNPRHLVRRRGQEARLRCSPMKGHSHVYWYRQLPEEGLKFMVYLQKENIIDESGMPKERFSAEFPKEGPSILRIQQVVRGDSAAYFCASSPLRERAEAFFGQGTRLTVV.